This T cell receptor (beta chain) emerged from a study of metastatic and nonmetastatic thyroid tumors. Whole-study context: Samples came from malignant and benign thyroid patients, and repertoires were compared across blood and tumor or nodule tissue.

As handled by the study authors: To classify distant metastasis in papillary thyroid cancer, a model was built from CDR3 differences across clinicopathological groups. TCRdb reanalyzed the PCR reads with MiXCR. TCRdb, not the original authors, processed these V and J calls. The sample comprises about 93,000 clones, about 13% of which are singletons, and about 11% rests with the top ten. The CDR3 is made up of 15 amino acids. V was trimmed by 6 bases and J by 3 bases, leaving 15 bases between them. Per germline, CDR1 MDHEN and CDR2 SYDVKM. Regarding the study as a whole: TCR beta diversity was reportedly significantly higher in malignant thyroid tumors than benign nodules, in blood and tumor.

Comments on this clone: No antigen is known for it.

Patients were all untreated before their thyroid surgery. The sample was blood. This chain connects TRBV28 to TRBJ2-1; D possibly uses TRBD1 or TRBD2 (5 bases each). The clonotype was recovered from a female donor with papillary thyroid cancer or a benign thyroid nodule (not recorded which). Some clones in this sample may be carry-over from other donors' samples. The CDR3 DNA sequence: TGTGCCAGCAGCCAAGTCCGGGGCATCTACAATGAGCAGTTCTTC. It translates to CASSQVRGIYNEQFF.